Included here is one TCR beta chain sequence, with context. Antigen specificity is unknown. This sample is drawn from a study of identical twins. Study findings and constraints: Out-of-frame alpha sequences shared between twins exhibited an excess of low generation probability. Out-of-frame beta sequences exhibited a weaker degree of excess twin sharing.

Everyone who donated was a healthy Caucasian. TCRdb re-called the 5' RACE reads through MiXCR, storing one row per CDR3 protein. This sample has a few hundred thousand distinct CDR3 sequences, with more than 9% found just once. V dropped 7 bases and J dropped 0; count of bases not matched to a gene: 4. This CDR3 has 15 residues. Germline V gives CDR1 ENHRY, CDR2 SYGVKD. This sample also belongs to another study, concerning yellow fever vaccine responses in identical twins. That source notes: Each twin's T cell response to the vaccine was reported to look partly convergent and partly personalized.

The receptor was isolated from a woman between 18 and 29 years old in good health. The source material was PBMCs. The chain employs TRBV10-3 and TRBJ2-2; 8 nucleotides match TRBD2. CDR3: CAITSGRANTGELFF. The CDR3 DNA sequence: TGTGCCATCACCAGCGGGAGAGCGAACACCGGGGAGCTGTTTTTT.